This T cell receptor (beta chain) comes out of a study of T cell changes during pregnancy in multiple sclerosis. The CDR3 runs 12 residues. CDR1 KGHSH and CDR2 LQKENI come from the germline V gene. Trimming shortened V by 2 bases and J by 4 bases, and 6 bases separated the two germline ends. Sequencing was performed with immunoSEQ multiplex PCR; in TCRdb, only in-frame clones are kept and a portion is missing. Of about 22,000 clones detected, 90% to 95% appear once; the ten largest clones hold around 0.63%. The sample in question was CD4+ T cells from peripheral blood mononuclear cells, obtained after pregnancy. This rearrangement joins TRBV18 to TRBJ2-7; D remains ambiguous. The TCR was taken from a female donor in good health, enrolled as a control in a pregnancy study. DNA for the CDR3: TGTGCCAGCTCACCAACTCAATACGAGCAGTACTTC. It translates to CASSPTQYEQYF.